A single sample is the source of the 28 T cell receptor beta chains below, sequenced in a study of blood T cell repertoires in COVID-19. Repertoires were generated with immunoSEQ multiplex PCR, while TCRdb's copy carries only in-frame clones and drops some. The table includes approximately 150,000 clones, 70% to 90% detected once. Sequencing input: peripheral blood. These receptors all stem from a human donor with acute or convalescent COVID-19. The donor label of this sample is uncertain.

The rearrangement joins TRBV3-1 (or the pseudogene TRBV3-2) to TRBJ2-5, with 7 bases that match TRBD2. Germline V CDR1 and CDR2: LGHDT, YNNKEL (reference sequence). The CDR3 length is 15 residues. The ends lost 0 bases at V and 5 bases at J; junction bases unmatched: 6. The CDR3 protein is CASSQESGAGETQYF. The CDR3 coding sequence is TGTGCCAGCAGCCAAGAAAGCGGGGCGGGGGAGACCCAGTACTTC.

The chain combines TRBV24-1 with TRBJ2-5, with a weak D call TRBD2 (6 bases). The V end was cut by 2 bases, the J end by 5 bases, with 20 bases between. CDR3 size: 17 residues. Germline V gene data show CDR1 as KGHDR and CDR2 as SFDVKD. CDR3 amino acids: CATSDSPFPGVGETQYF. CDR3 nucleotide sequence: TGTGCCACCAGTGATTCCCCCTTCCCGGGAGTCGGGGAGACCCAGTACTTC.

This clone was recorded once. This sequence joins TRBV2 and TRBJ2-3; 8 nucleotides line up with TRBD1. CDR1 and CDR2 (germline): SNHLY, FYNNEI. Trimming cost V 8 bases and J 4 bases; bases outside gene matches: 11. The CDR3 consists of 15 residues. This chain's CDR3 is CASSPGGPNADTQYF. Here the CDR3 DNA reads TGTGCCAGCTCGCCAGGGGGCCCTAATGCAGATACGCAGTATTTT.

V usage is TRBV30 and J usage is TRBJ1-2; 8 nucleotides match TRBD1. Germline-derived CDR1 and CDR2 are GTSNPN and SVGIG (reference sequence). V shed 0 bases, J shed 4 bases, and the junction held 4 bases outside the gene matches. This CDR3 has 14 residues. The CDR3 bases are TGTGCCTGGAGTGTAGCAGGGGGCTTCTATGGCTACACCTTC. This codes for CAWSVAGGFYGYTF.

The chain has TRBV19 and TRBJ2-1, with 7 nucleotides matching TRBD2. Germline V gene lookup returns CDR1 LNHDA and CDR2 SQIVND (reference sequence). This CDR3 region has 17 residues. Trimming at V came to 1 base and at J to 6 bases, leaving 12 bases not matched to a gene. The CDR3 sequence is CASSIGLLWEGRNEQFF. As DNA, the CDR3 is TGTGCCAGTAGTATAGGGTTATTGTGGGAGGGCCGCAATGAGCAGTTCTTC.

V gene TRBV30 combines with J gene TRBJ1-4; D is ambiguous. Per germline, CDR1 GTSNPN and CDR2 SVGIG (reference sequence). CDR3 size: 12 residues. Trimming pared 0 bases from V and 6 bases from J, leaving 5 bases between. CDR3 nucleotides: TGTGCCTGGAGTGTACTGGATGAAAAACTGTTTTTT. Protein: CAWSVLDEKLFF.

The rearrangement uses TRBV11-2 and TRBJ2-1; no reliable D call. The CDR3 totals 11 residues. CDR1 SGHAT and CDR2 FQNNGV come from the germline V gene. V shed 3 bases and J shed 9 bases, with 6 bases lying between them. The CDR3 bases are TGTGCCAGCAGCTTTGCGGCTGAGCAGTTCTTC. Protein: CASSFAAEQFF.

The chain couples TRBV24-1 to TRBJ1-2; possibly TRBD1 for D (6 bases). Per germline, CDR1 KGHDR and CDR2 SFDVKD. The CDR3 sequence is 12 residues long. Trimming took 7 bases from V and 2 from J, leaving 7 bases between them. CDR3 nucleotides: TGTGCCACCAGCAGGGGAAACTATGGCTACACCTTC. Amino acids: CATSRGNYGYTF.

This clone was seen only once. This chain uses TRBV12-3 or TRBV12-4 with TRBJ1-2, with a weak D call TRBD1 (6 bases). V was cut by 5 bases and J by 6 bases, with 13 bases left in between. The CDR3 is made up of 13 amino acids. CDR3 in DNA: TGTGCCAGCAGTCTCTTACAGGGAGATGGCTACACCTTC. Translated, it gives CASSLLQGDGYTF.

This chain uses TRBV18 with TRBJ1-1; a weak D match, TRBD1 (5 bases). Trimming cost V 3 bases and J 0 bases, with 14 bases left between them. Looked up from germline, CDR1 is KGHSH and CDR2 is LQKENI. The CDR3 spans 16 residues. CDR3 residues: CASSPNQQEMNTEAFF. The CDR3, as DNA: TGTGCCAGCTCACCCAATCAACAGGAAATGAACACTGAAGCTTTCTTT.

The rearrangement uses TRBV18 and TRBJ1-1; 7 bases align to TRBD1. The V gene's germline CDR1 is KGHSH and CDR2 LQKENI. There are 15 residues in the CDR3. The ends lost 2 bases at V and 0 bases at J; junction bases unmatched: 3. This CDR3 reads CASSPDQGVNTEAFF. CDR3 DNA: TGTGCCAGCTCACCAGATCAGGGGGTGAACACTGAAGCTTTCTTT.

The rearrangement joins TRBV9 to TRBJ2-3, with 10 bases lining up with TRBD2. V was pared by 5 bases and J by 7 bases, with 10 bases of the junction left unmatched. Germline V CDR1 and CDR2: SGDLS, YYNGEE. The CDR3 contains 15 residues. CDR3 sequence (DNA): TGTGCCAGCAGTTTTCTAGCGGGAGAGGGTAATACGCAGTATTTT. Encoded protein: CASSFLAGEGNTQYF. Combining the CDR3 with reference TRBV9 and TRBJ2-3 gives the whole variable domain DSGVTQTPKHLITATGQRVTLRCSPRSGDLSVYWYQQSLDQGLQFLIQYYNGEERAKGNILERFSAQQFPDLHSELNLSSLELGDSALYFCASSFLAGEGNTQYFGPGTRLTVL.

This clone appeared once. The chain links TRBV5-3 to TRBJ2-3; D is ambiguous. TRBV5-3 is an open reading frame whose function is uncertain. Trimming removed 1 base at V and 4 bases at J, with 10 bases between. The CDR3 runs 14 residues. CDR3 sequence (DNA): TGTGCCAGAAGCTTGAACGGCGGCGCAGATACGCAGTATTTT. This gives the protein CARSLNGGADTQYF.

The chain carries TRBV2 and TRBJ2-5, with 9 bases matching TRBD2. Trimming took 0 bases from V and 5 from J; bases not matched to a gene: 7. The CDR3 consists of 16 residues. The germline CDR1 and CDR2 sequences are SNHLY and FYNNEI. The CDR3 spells CASSEAPLAGMETQYF. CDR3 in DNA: TGTGCCAGCAGTGAAGCTCCCCTAGCGGGAATGGAGACCCAGTACTTC.

The CDR3 here is CASSVDASGELFF. The CDR3 nucleotides read TGTGCCAGCAGCGTAGACGCGTCCGGGGAGCTGTTTTTT. V is TRBV9 and J is TRBJ2-2; D ambiguous. Between the trimmed V and J ends, which lost 0 bases and 6 bases, there was a span of 6 bases. The CDR3 consists of 13 residues. Germline values: CDR1 SGDLS, CDR2 YYNGEE.

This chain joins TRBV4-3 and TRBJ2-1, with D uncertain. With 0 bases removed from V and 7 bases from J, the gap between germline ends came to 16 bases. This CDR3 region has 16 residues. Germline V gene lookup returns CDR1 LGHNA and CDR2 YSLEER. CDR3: CASSQDITGLRNEQFF. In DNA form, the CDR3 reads TGCGCCAGCAGCCAAGATATTACTGGATTGCGGAATGAGCAGTTCTTC.

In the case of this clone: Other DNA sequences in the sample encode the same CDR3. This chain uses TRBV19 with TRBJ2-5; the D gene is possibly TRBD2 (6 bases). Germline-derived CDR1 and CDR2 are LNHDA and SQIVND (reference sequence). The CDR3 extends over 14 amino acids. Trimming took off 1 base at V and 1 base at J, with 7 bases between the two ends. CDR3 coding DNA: TGTGCCAGTAGTATAGGGCGGGGCCAAGAGACCCAGTACTTC. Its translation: CASSIGRGQETQYF.

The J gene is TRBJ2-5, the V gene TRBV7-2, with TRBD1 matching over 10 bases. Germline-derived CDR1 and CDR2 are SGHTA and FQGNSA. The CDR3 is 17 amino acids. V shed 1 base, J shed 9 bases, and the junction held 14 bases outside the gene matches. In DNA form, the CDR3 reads TGTGCCAGCAGCTTAGGACAGGGGGCCCGGGGGGGCACGGCCCAGTACTTC. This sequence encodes CASSLGQGARGGTAQYF.

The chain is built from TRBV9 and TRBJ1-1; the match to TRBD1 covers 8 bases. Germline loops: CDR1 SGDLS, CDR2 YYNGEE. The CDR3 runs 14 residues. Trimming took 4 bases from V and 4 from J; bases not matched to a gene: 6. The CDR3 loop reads CASSPGQGFTEAFF. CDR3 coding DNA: TGTGCCAGCAGCCCCGGACAGGGATTCACTGAAGCTTTCTTT.

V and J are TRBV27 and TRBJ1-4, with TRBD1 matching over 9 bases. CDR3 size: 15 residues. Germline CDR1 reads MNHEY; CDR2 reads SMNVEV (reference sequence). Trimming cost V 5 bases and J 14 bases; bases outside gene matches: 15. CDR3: CASSDHRGLAPGLFF. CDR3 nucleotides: TGTGCCAGCAGTGACCACAGGGGGCTAGCACCGGGGCTGTTTTTT.

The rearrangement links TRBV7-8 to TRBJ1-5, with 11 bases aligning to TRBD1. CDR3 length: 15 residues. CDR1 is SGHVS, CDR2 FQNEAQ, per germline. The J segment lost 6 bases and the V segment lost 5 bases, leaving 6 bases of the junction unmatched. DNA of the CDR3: TGTGCCAGCAGCCAGGGGACAGGGGGTTTTCAGCCCCAGCATTTT. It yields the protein CASSQGTGGFQPQHF. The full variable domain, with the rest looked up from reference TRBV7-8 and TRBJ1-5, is GAGVSQSPRYKVAKRGQDVALRCDPISGHVSLFWYQQALGQGPEFLTYFQNEAQLDKSGLPSDRFFAERPEGSVSTLKIQRTQQEDSAVYLCASSQGTGGFQPQHFGDGTRLSIL.

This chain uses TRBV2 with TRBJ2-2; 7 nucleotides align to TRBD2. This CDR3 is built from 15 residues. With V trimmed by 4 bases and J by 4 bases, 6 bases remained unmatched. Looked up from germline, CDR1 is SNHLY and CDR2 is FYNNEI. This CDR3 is CASSGGTIGTGELFF. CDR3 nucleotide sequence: TGTGCCAGCAGTGGGGGGACTATCGGCACCGGGGAGCTGTTTTTT.

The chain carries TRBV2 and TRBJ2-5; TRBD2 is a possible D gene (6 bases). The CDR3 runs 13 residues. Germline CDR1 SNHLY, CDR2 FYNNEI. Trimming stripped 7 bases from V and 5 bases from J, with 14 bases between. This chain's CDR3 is CASTPGRGETQYF. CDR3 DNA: TGTGCCAGCACCCCCGGGCGGGGTGAGACCCAGTACTTC. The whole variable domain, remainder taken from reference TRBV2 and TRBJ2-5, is EPEVTQTPSHQVTQMGQEVILRCVPISNHLYFYWYRQILGQKVEFLVSFYNNEISEKSEIFDDQFSVERPDGSNFTLKIRSTKLEDSAMYFCASTPGRGETQYFGPGTRLLVL.

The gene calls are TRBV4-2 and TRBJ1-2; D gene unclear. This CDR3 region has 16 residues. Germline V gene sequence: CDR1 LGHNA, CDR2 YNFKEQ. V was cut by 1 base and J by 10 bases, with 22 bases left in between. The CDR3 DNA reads TGTGCCAGCAGCCAAGGATTATTGTCATCCCGACTTAACTACACCTTC. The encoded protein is CASSQGLLSSRLNYTF.

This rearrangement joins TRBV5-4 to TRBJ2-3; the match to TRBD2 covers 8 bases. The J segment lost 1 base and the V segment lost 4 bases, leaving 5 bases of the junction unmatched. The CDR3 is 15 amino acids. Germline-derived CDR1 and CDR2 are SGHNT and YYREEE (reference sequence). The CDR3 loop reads CASSREAGGTDTQYF. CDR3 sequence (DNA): TGTGCCAGCAGCAGAGAAGCGGGGGGCACAGATACGCAGTATTTT.

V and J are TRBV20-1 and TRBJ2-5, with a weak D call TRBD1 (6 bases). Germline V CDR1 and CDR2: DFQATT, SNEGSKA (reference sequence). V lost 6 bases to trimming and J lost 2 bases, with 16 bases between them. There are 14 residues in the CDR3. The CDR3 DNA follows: TGCAGTGCCAGTCCGGGACACATTCAAGAGACCCAGTACTTC. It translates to CSASPGHIQETQYF.

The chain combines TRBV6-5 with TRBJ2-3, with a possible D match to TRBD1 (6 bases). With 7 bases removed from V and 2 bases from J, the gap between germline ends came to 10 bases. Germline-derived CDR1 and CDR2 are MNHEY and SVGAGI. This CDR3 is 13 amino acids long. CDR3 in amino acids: CASKGTPTDTQYF. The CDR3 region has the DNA TGTGCCAGCAAGGGGACACCCACAGATACGCAGTATTTT.

CDR3 amino acids: CASSLGHLGYTF. As DNA, the CDR3 is TGTGCCAGCAGCCTCGGACACTTAGGCTACACCTTC. The V and J genes are TRBV11-2 and TRBJ1-2; maybe TRBD1 (5 bases). CDR3 length equals 12 residues. Between the trimmed V and J ends, which lost 5 bases and 8 bases, there was a span of 12 bases. Germline CDR1 is SGHAT and CDR2 is FQNNGV.